Detailed here is one TCR beta chain. Its antigen is unknown. Trimming cost V 4 bases and J 1 base, with 14 bases left between them. This CDR3 has 15 amino acids. Germline V gene data show CDR1 as SGHRS and CDR2 as YFSETQ. The entry originates in a study of beta chain features in type 1 diabetes. Findings and caveats of the study: There was a moderate but significant shortening of TCRB CDR3s in all four CD4+ subsets of Type 1 diabetes patients.

The study reverse transcribed the entire isolated RNA, so it sequenced expressed TCRB transcripts. Naive, central memory and regulatory T cell samples yielded around 3.9 million reads on average. The data were produced by immunoSEQ multiplex PCR, yet TCRdb's version contains in-frame clones alone and is incomplete. The sample shows approximately 150,000 clones, around 63% of them seen only once. This TCR came from a man younger than 45 with type 1 diabetes. Material for sequencing was naive CD4+ T cells from blood. The chain recombines TRBV5-1 with TRBJ2-5; D is possibly TRBD1 or TRBD2 (5 bases each). The CDR3: CASSTGPLGQETQYF. The CDR3 region has the DNA TGCGCCAGCAGCACGGGACCGCTAGGCCAAGAGACCCAGTACTTC.